This T cell receptor beta chain was sequenced during a study of blood T cell repertoires in COVID-19. The V gene's germline CDR1 is SGHNT and CDR2 YYREEE (reference sequence). Germline trimming cut 4 bases from V and 7 bases from J; bases unmatched to any gene: 2. This CDR3 has 12 amino acids. Method: immunoSEQ multiplex PCR; TCRdb's copy keeps in-frame clones and lacks some. The sample has approximately 220,000 clones, roughly nine tenths seen once; the top ten hold 3.5%. This receptor was identified in a woman younger than 35 in a cohort exposed to, infected with or recovered from COVID-19 (not recorded which). Material: PBMCs or T cells enriched from blood (not recorded which). This rearrangement joins TRBV5-4 to TRBJ2-1; 7 bases align to TRBD1. CDR3 region: CASSLQGNEQFF. The CDR3 DNA reads as TGTGCCAGCAGCCTACAGGGGAATGAGCAGTTCTTC. Full variable domain (outside the CDR3, taken from reference TRBV5-4 and TRBJ2-1): ETGVTQSPTHLIKTRGQQVTLRCSSQSGHNTVSWYQQALGQGPQFIFQYYREEENGRGNFPPRFSGLQFPNYSSELNVNALELDDSALYLCASSLQGNEQFFGPGTRLTVL.